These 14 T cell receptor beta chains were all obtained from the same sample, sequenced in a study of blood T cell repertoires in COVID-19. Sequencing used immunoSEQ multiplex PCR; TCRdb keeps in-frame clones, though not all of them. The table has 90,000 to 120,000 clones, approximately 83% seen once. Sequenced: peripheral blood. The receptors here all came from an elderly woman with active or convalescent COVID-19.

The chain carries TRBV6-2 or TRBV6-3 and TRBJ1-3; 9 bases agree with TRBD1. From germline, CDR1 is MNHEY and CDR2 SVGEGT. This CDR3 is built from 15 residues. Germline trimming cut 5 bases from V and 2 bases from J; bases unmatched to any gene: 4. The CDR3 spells CASSDRGNAGNTIYF. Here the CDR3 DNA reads TGTGCCAGCAGTGACAGGGGGAACGCTGGAAACACCATATATTTT.

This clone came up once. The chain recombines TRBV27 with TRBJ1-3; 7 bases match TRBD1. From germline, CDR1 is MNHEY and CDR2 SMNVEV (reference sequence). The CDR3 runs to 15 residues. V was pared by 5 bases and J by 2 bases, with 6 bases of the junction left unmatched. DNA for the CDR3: TGTGCCAGCAGTCAAGACAGGGTCGCTGGAAACACCATATATTTT. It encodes CASSQDRVAGNTIYF.

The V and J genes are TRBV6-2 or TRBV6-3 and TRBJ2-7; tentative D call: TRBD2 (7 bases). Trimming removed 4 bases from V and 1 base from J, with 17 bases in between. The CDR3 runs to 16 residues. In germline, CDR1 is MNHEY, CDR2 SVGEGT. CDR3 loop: CASSWISGTLSYEQYF. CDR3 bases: TGTGCCAGCAGTTGGATAAGCGGGACATTATCCTACGAGCAGTACTTC.

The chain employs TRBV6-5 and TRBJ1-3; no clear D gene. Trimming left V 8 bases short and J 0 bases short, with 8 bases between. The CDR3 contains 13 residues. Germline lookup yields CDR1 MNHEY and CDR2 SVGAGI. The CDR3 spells CASPAGSGNTIYF. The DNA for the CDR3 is TGTGCCAGCCCAGCAGGCTCTGGAAACACCATATATTTT.

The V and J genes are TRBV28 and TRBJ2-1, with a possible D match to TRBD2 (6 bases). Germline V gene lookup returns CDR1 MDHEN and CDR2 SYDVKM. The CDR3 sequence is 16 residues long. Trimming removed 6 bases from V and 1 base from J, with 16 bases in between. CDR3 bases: TGTGCCAGCAGACCTTCCGGGACTCCTTCCTACAATGAGCAGTTCTTC. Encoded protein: CASRPSGTPSYNEQFF.

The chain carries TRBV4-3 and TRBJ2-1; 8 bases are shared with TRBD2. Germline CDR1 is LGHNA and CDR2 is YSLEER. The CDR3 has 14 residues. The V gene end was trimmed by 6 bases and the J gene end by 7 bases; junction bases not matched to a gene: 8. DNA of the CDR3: TGCGCCAGCAGTATGCGGGGGGAATGGAATGAGCAGTTCTTC. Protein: CASSMRGEWNEQFF.

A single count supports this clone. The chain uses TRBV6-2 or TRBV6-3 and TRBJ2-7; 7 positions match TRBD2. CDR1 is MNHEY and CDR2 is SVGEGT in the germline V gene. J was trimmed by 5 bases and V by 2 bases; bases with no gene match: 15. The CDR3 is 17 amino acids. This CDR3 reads CASSYGVWEGRGNEQYF. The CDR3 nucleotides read TGTGCCAGCAGTTACGGCGTGTGGGAGGGCCGGGGTAACGAGCAGTACTTC.

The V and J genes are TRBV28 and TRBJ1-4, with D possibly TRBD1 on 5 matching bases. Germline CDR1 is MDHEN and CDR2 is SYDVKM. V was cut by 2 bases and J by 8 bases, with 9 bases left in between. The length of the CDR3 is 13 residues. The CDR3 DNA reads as TGTGCCAGCAGTTTAACAGGTGCAGAAAAACTGTTTTTT. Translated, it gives CASSLTGAEKLFF.

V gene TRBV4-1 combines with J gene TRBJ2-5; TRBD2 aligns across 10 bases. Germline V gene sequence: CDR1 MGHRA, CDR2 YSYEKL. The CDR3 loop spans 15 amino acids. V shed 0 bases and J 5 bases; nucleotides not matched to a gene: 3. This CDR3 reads CASSQELAGPETQYF. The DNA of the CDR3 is TGCGCCAGCAGCCAAGAACTAGCGGGACCCGAGACCCAGTACTTC.

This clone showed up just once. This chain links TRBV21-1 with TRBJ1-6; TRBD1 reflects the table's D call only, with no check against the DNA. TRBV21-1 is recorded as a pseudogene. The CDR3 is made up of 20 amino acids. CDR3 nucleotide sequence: TGTGCCAGCAGTAGGGACAGAAAAGTAAAGAACAGCTCCTATAATTCACCCCTCCACTTT. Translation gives CASSRDRKVKNSSYNSPLHF.

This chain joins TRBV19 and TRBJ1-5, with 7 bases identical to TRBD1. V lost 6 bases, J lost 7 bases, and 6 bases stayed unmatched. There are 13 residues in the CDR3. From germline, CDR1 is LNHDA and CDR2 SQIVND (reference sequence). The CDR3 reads CASRLTGNQPQHF. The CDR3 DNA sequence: TGTGCCAGTAGATTGACAGGGAACCAGCCCCAGCATTTT.

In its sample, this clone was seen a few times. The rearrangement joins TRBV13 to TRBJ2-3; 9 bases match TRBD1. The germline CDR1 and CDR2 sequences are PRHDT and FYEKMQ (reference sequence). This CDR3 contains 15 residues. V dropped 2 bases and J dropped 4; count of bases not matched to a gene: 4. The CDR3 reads CASSLIGTGPDTQYF. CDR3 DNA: TGTGCCAGCAGCTTAATCGGGACAGGGCCAGATACGCAGTATTTT.

The CDR3: CASSSSGGAGTQYF. CDR3 nucleotide sequence: TGTGCCAGCAGTTCTAGCGGGGGGGCGGGTACGCAGTATTTT. The V gene is TRBV27, the J gene TRBJ2-3; 12 bases fit TRBD2. V dropped 4 bases and J dropped 8; count of bases not matched to a gene: 4. Germline V gene data show CDR1 as MNHEY and CDR2 as SMNVEV (reference sequence). The CDR3 covers 14 residues.

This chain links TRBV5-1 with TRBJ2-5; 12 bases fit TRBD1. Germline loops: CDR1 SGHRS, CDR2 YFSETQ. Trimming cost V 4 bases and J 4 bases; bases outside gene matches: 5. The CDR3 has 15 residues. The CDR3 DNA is TGCGCCAGCAGCCGCGGGGACAGGGGGCGAGAGACCCAGTACTTC. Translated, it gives CASSRGDRGRETQYF.